The rows below give T cell receptor beta chains drawn from one sample of a study of cytomegalovirus exposure and HLA in healthy donors. Assay: immunoSEQ multiplex PCR; the TCRdb copy retains only in-frame clones and omits some. The repertoire includes some 49,000 clones, 94% of them detected once, and 7.8% sits in the top ten. Sample: PBMCs. The receptors were sampled from a young woman in good health and CMV-seropositive. CDR3s include the opening cysteine and the closing phenylalanine or tryptophan. Fields, in order: clone size, J gene, D gene, V gene, CDR3 DNA, CDR3 protein. A D gene is named only where the DNA matches it firmly. Clone size is given for some rows only: seen once, a few or many times, or a class if the clone is expanded.

- | TRBJ1-3 | - | TRBV6-5 | TGTGCCAGCAGGGAGGGATCGGGCTCTGGAAACACCATATATTTT | CASREGSGSGNTIYF
- | TRBJ2-7 | - | TRBV10-2 | TGCGCCAGCAGCCAGGGGGGCTACGAGCAGTACTTC | CASSQGGYEQYF
- | TRBJ2-1 | - | TRBV2 | TGTGCCAGCAGTCTGACTCCCAGCACGGTCTTC | CASSLTPSTVF
once | TRBJ2-3 | TRBD2 | TRBV10-2 | TGCGCCAGCAGTGAATTGGGACTAGCGGGAGGGAGTGCGCAGTATTTT | CASSELGLAGGSAQYF
- | TRBJ2-1 | TRBD2 | TRBV19 | TGTGCCAGTAGTATACGGGGGACTAGCGGGAATGAGCAGTTCTTC | CASSIRGTSGNEQFF
- | TRBJ2-3 | - | TRBV9 | TGTGCCAGCAGCGTGACAGCAGATACGCAGTATTTT | CASSVTADTQYF
- | TRBJ1-1 | - | TRBV6-6 | TGTGCCAGCAGTTGGGCGGTCGAGGGAACTGAAGCTTTCTTT | CASSWAVEGTEAFF
- | TRBJ2-7 | - | TRBV7-2 | TGTGCCAGCAGCCAATACAGGGTTAACGAGCAGTACTTC | CASSQYRVNEQYF
- | TRBJ2-1 | - | TRBV6-1 | TGTGCCAGCAGTGAACGGGGAAACCTAGGTTTTACTGAGCAGTTCTTC | CASSERGNLGFTEQFF
- | TRBJ1-6 | - | TRBV5-6 | TGTGCCAGCAGAACCGGGACTATTGATTCACCCCTCCACTTT | CASRTGTIDSPLHF
once | TRBJ2-7 | - | TRBV5-4 | TGTGCCAGCAGCTTGGACCCGTCGGGCTACGAGCAGTACTTC | CASSLDPSGYEQYF
- | TRBJ2-1 | - | TRBV11-2 | TGTGCCAGCAGCCCGGCGACTAGTATCTTCACCAATGAGCAGTTCTTC | CASSPATSIFTNEQFF
- | TRBJ1-3 | - | TRBV6-6 | TGTGCCAGCAGTTACTCGTGGGACACCTCTGGAAACACCATATATTTT | CASSYSWDTSGNTIYF
- | TRBJ2-1 | - | TRBV7-2 | TGTGCCAGCAGCTGGGCCGTGGGGGGTGAGCAGTTCTTC | CASSWAVGGEQFF
few | TRBJ1-2 | - | TRBV2 | TGTGCCAGCCGGAGCAGGGACTCCTATGGCTACACCTTC | CASRSRDSYGYTF
- | TRBJ2-2 | - | TRBV28 | TGTGCCAGCAGACGAGCATCGGGGGAGCTGTTTTTT | CASRRASGELFF